This TCR beta chain originates from a study of T-cell reconstitution after alpha-beta-depleted transplantation in children. Study findings and constraints: From newly produced T cells came most of the T-cell counts and diversity one year after transplant.

The V gene lost 3 bases and the J gene lost 2 bases, with 14 bases spanning the gap. This CDR3 has 16 amino acids. CDR1 KGHSH and CDR2 LQKENI come from the germline V gene. The TCRbeta library was prepared with unique molecular identifiers. MiXCR, applied by TCRdb to the PCR reads, yields one record per CDR3 protein. The sample lists hundreds of thousands of distinct CDR3 sequences, roughly 16% occurring once. This clonotype turned up a few times. What it binds is unknown. The specimen was PBMCs, mostly from graft donor cells, collected 360 days after TCRalphabeta/CD19-depleted stem cell transplant. This receptor was obtained from a male patient younger than 18 who had a stem cell transplant for acute lymphoblastic leukemia, so the T cells may come from the graft donor. The rearrangement uses TRBV18 and TRBJ2-1; TRBD2 is a possible D gene (5 bases). The CDR3 DNA reads TGTGCCAGCTCACCCTGGACCGGGATCCCCTACAATGAGCAGTTCTTC. This translates into CASSPWTGIPYNEQFF.